Here is one T cell receptor (beta chain) with its context. This entry comes from a study of OX40 agonist ivuxolimab in advanced cancers. The germline CDR1 and CDR2 sequences are MNHNY and SVGAGI (reference sequence). Between the trimmed V and J ends, which lost 7 bases and 0 bases, there was a span of 13 bases. The CDR3 loop spans 15 amino acids. Produced via immunoSEQ multiplex PCR; TCRdb's table is partial and in-frame only. The sample has about 100,000 clones; around nine tenths are singletons. The specimen was CD4+ or CD8+ T cells sorted from blood, collected in a trial of the OX40 agonist ivuxolimab. The sequence was collected from an adult with an advanced solid tumor such as melanoma, head and neck, liver or kidney cancer. This chain connects TRBV6-6 to TRBJ2-1; unclear D gene. The chain's CDR3 is CASTVGRGSYNEQFF. The CDR3 DNA sequence: TGTGCCAGCACGGTAGGACGCGGCTCCTACAATGAGCAGTTCTTC.